Each of the 3 T cell receptor beta chains below was sequenced from the same sample in a study of OX40 agonist ivuxolimab in advanced cancers. Generated by immunoSEQ multiplex PCR, the TCRdb table keeps only in-frame clones and is missing some. The sample contains tens of thousands of clones, 81% of which appear only once. This sample comprised CD4+ or CD8+ T cells sorted from blood, obtained in a trial of the OX40 agonist ivuxolimab. The receptors derive from an adult with an advanced solid tumor such as melanoma, head and neck, liver or kidney cancer.

The chain recombines TRBV9 with TRBJ1-3, with 12 positions matching TRBD1. With 3 bases clipped from V and 0 bases from J, the junction kept 4 bases outside the gene matches. CDR3 size: 17 residues. Looked up from germline, CDR1 is SGDLS and CDR2 is YYNGEE. CDR3 coding DNA: TGTGCCAGCAGCGCCGGGACAGGGGGCTACTCTGGAAACACCATATATTTT. It is translated as CASSAGTGGYSGNTIYF.

This clone appeared a few times. As DNA, the CDR3 is TGTGCCAGCAGTTATTGGTGGGGGGACCAAGAGACCCAGTACTTC. This sequence encodes CASSYWWGDQETQYF. The chain carries TRBV6-5 and TRBJ2-5; tentatively, D is TRBD2 (6 bases). The CDR3 totals 15 residues. The V end lost 3 bases, the J end lost 0 bases, and 11 bases lay between the germline ends. Germline lookup yields CDR1 MNHEY and CDR2 SVGAGI.

This clone ranks as medium-sized (0.01 to 0.1%). The CDR3 sequence is CASSFSVRVGELFF. The CDR3 DNA follows: TGTGCCAGCAGTTTCTCGGTCAGGGTTGGGGAGCTGTTTTTT. This chain joins TRBV27 and TRBJ2-2; D may be TRBD1 (5 bases). Germline V gives CDR1 MNHEY, CDR2 SMNVEV (reference sequence). Trimming shortened V by 3 bases and J by 8 bases, and 13 bases separated the two germline ends. This CDR3 has 14 amino acids.